Listed here are 20 T cell receptor beta chains from one sample, sequenced in a study of blood T cell repertoires in COVID-19. Clones were sequenced by immunoSEQ multiplex PCR, and TCRdb holds only the in-frame ones, with some missing. The table lists 88,000 or so clones, 65% to 90% of them singletons. Sample: peripheral blood. The receptors were sampled from a man in his sixties with acute or convalescent COVID-19.

Only a few counts were recorded for this clone. V is TRBV29-1 and J is TRBJ2-7; 10 bases align to TRBD1. CDR1 and CDR2 (germline): SQVTM, ANQGSEA. There are 13 residues in the CDR3. The junction had 5 bases not matched to a gene; V was cut back by 7 bases and J by 2 bases. As DNA, the CDR3 is TGCAGCGCATGGACAGGGGGTCCCTACGAGCAGTACTTC. It is translated as CSAWTGGPYEQYF.

This clone was counted a single time. The chain is built from TRBV3-1 (or the pseudogene TRBV3-2) and TRBJ1-3; D perhaps matches TRBD1 (5 bases). The CDR3 loop spans 16 amino acids. The V and J ends lost 1 base and 0 bases respectively, with 10 bases between them. Germline CDR1 LGHDT, CDR2 YNNKEL (reference sequence). The CDR3 sequence is CASSQGYRSSGNTIYF. For the CDR3, the DNA is TGTGCCAGCAGCCAAGGGTACAGGAGCTCTGGAAACACCATATATTTT.

The J gene is TRBJ2-7, the V gene TRBV6-2 or TRBV6-3; D uncertain. CDR3 length: 12 amino acids. Germline CDR1 is MNHEY and CDR2 is SVGEGT. Trimming pared 2 bases from V and 6 bases from J, leaving 8 bases between. The CDR3 region is CASSYNSVEQYF. CDR3 coding DNA: TGTGCCAGCAGTTACAATTCGGTCGAGCAGTACTTC.

The chain recombines TRBV20-1 with TRBJ2-1; no firm D call. With 4 bases removed from V and 3 bases from J, the gap between germline ends came to 4 bases. Germline lookup yields CDR1 DFQATT and CDR2 SNEGSKA (reference sequence). CDR3 size: 11 residues. The CDR3 DNA reads TGCAGTGCTACGTACTACAATGAGCAGTTCTTC. Its protein product is CSATYYNEQFF.

The V call is TRBV9, the J call TRBJ2-1; TRBD2 might be the D (5 bases). There are 15 residues in the CDR3. Trimming took off 4 bases at V and 0 bases at J, with 11 bases between the two ends. Germline CDR1 SGDLS, CDR2 YYNGEE. CDR3 coding DNA: TGTGCCAGCAGCCGTTCGGGGAGCTCCTACAATGAGCAGTTCTTC. Translated: CASSRSGSSYNEQFF.

The chain uses TRBV27 and TRBJ1-2; 9 nucleotides agree with TRBD1. The CDR3 runs 16 residues. Germline trimming cut 6 bases from V and 3 bases from J; bases unmatched to any gene: 11. Germline V lookup: CDR1 MNHEY, CDR2 SMNVEV (reference sequence). This chain's CDR3 is CASRRPGQGGDYGYTF. The CDR3 DNA reads as TGTGCCAGCAGACGACCGGGACAGGGCGGAGACTATGGCTACACCTTC.

This clone was seen just once. The chain carries TRBV20-1 and TRBJ1-5; maybe TRBD1 (6 bases). V dropped 3 bases and J dropped 1 base, with 16 bases sitting between them. The germline gives CDR1 DFQATT, CDR2 SNEGSKA (reference sequence). This CDR3 is 16 amino acids long. CDR3 bases: TGCAGTGCTAGTGAGGGGGGGGCCGTGAGCAATCAGCCCCAGCATTTT. Amino acid sequence: CSASEGGAVSNQPQHF.

The chain employs TRBV5-1 and TRBJ2-3, with 9 bases that match TRBD2. This CDR3 has 16 amino acids. Germline V lookup: CDR1 SGHRS, CDR2 YFSETQ. With V trimmed by 2 bases and J by 1 base, 5 bases remained unmatched. CDR3 protein: CASSFGSGGGTDTQYF. The CDR3 DNA follows: TGCGCCAGCAGCTTCGGTAGCGGGGGTGGCACAGATACGCAGTATTTT. Supplemented by reference TRBV5-1 and TRBJ2-3, the full variable domain reads KAGVTQTPRYLIKTRGQQVTLSCSPISGHRSVSWYQQTPGQGLQFLFEYFSETQRNKGNFPGRFSGRQFSNSRSEMNVSTLELGDSALYLCASSFGSGGGTDTQYFGPGTRLTVL.

This chain connects TRBV19 to TRBJ2-7; TRBD1 matches 7 bases. Germline V CDR1 and CDR2: LNHDA, SQIVND (reference sequence). Trimming at V came to 4 bases and at J to 4 bases, leaving 1 base not matched to a gene. The CDR3 runs 12 residues. CDR3 protein: CASSSRGYEQYF. Written as DNA, the CDR3 is TGTGCCAGTAGTAGCAGGGGGTACGAGCAGTACTTC. The full variable domain, in which reference TRBV19 and TRBJ2-7 provide the parts outside the CDR3, is DGGITQSPKYLFRKEGQNVTLSCEQNLNHDAMYWYRQDPGQGLRLIYYSQIVNDFQKGDIAEGYSVSREKKESFPLTVTSAQKNPTAFYLCASSSRGYEQYFGPGTRLTVT.

This clone occurred a few times. This rearrangement joins TRBV30 to TRBJ1-2, with TRBD1 identical over 8 bases. The CDR3 runs 12 residues. In germline, CDR1 is GTSNPN, CDR2 SVGIG (reference sequence). V lost 5 bases, J lost 8 bases, and 7 bases stayed unmatched. The CDR3 nucleotides are TGTGCCTGGCATGGACAGGGAAGAGGCTACACCTTC. Its protein is CAWHGQGRGYTF. Looking up the rest from reference TRBV30 and TRBJ1-2 gives the full variable domain: SQTIHQWPATLVQPVGSPLSLECTVEGTSNPNLYWYRQAAGRGLQLLFYSVGIGQISSEVPQNLSASRPQDRQFILSSKKLLLSDSGFYLCAWHGQGRGYTFGSGTRLTVV.

The sample holds one count of this clone. This chain connects TRBV9 to TRBJ1-6; D possibly corresponds to TRBD1 (5 bases). The CDR3 contains 15 residues. The germline V gene encodes CDR1 SGDLS and CDR2 YYNGEE. The V end lost 2 bases, the J end lost 6 bases, and 12 bases lay between the germline ends. For the CDR3, the DNA is TGTGCCAGCAGCGTCGCAGGGTCCGGTAATTCACCCCTCCACTTT. Its protein product is CASSVAGSGNSPLHF.

This clone was recorded only once. The chain carries TRBV5-4 and TRBJ2-5; D perhaps matches TRBD2 (5 bases). This CDR3 region has 13 residues. Trimming took 3 bases from V and 5 from J, leaving 11 bases between them. Germline V gene data show CDR1 as SGHNT and CDR2 as YYREEE (reference sequence). The CDR3 protein is CASSSTSAETQYF. The CDR3 DNA follows: TGTGCCAGCAGCTCTACTAGTGCTGAGACCCAGTACTTC.

This chain links TRBV24-1 with TRBJ2-5; no definite D call. CDR1 and CDR2 from the germline V gene are KGHDR and SFDVKD. This CDR3 has 13 residues. V was shortened by 6 bases and J by 0 bases, with 7 bases between the two germline ends. CDR3 in amino acids: CATSSGNQETQYF. CDR3 nucleotides: TGTGCCACCAGTTCAGGCAACCAAGAGACCCAGTACTTC.

This rearrangement joins TRBV19 to TRBJ1-2, with TRBD1 matching 7 bases. J lost 6 bases, V lost 6 bases, and 10 bases had no gene match. The CDR3 sequence is 14 residues long. Germline loops: CDR1 LNHDA, CDR2 SQIVND (reference sequence). CDR3 sequence reads: CASREGQVGDGYTF. The CDR3, as DNA: TGTGCCAGTAGGGAAGGACAGGTCGGCGATGGCTACACCTTC.

This chain connects TRBV7-7 to TRBJ2-1; TRBD2 is a possible D gene (5 bases). V lost 0 bases and J 0 bases, leaving 6 bases between the germline ends. The CDR3 length is 15 residues. The germline gives CDR1 SSHAT, CDR2 FNYEAQ (reference sequence). In DNA, the CDR3 is TGTGCCAGCAGCTTAGCTAGCGACTCCTACAATGAGCAGTTCTTC. Its translation: CASSLASDSYNEQFF.

Sample share makes this clone medium-sized. The CDR3 is CASSQFQGSSYEQYF. CDR3 in DNA: TGTGCCAGCAGCCAATTCCAGGGGAGCTCCTACGAGCAGTACTTC. The chain is built from TRBV4-2 and TRBJ2-7; a weak D match, TRBD1 (6 bases). Germline CDR1 is LGHNA and CDR2 is YNFKEQ. Trimming removed 2 bases at V and 0 bases at J, with 11 bases between. The CDR3 extends over 15 amino acids.

With respect to this clone: At one end the junction does not follow the germline gene, possibly because of a read error. The chain has TRBV7-2 and TRBJ2-7; D might be TRBD1 (6 bases). Germline CDR1 reads SGHTA; CDR2 reads FQGNSA. This CDR3 contains 13 residues. The CDR3 DNA reads TGTGCCACCAGCTTAGATCAGGGGTTGCAGCAGTACTTC. Translating it yields CATSLDQGLQQYF.

This chain joins TRBV11-2 and TRBJ2-1, with 10 nucleotides matching TRBD2. The germline gives CDR1 SGHAT, CDR2 FQNNGV. Germline trimming cut 5 bases from V and 10 bases from J; bases unmatched to any gene: 14. The CDR3 consists of 16 residues. The CDR3: CASSLLGGSGRGEQFF. The CDR3 DNA is TGTGCCAGCAGCCTCCTCGGGGGAAGCGGGAGGGGAGAGCAGTTCTTC.

The chain uses TRBV5-6 and TRBJ2-7, with D possibly matching TRBD1 (5 bases). Germline-derived CDR1 and CDR2 are SGHDT and YYEEEE. The CDR3 is 13 residues long. V lost 2 bases, J lost 5 bases, and 11 bases lay in between. The CDR3, as DNA: TGTGCCAGCAGCTTAGGGGCAAGGAACGAGCAGTACTTC. As protein: CASSLGARNEQYF.

The gene calls are TRBV19 and TRBJ2-3; D is perhaps TRBD2 (5 bases). Between the trimmed V and J ends, which lost 1 base and 0 bases, there was a span of 5 bases. The V gene's germline CDR1 is LNHDA and CDR2 SQIVND (reference sequence). CDR3 length: 14 residues. The CDR3 reads CASSIGTSTDTQYF. CDR3 DNA sequence: TGTGCCAGTAGTATAGGGACTAGCACAGATACGCAGTATTTT.